Sequencing of this T cell receptor (beta chain) was carried out in a study of beta chain features in type 1 diabetes. As for the study in general: In all, around 100,000,000 sorted cells from all samples were analyzed. Findings of the study overall: In all four CD4+ subsets, TCRB CDR3 length was significantly, moderately reduced in type 1 diabetes.

This clone showed up just a few times. What it binds is not known. V was shortened by 3 bases and J by 5 bases, with 11 bases between the two germline ends. The CDR3 is made up of 13 amino acids. CDR1 SGHTA and CDR2 FQGNSA come from the germline V gene. Of the isolated RNA, all was reverse transcribed, and so the sequenced material was expressed TCRB transcripts. Profiling relied on immunoSEQ multiplex PCR, and the TCRdb table lists in-frame clones only, not all of them. The sample records under 300,000 clones, about 25% being singletons. Via the markers CD45RO/CCR7/CD25/CD127/CD95/CD27, stem cell-like memory, regulatory, central memory and naive CD4+ cells were sorted.

The clonotype was recovered from a man aged 25-40 years in good health. The chain couples TRBV7-2 to TRBJ2-7; D unresolved. Material for sequencing was central memory CD4+ T cells from blood. DNA for the CDR3: TGTGCCAGCAGCTTGCAAAGGTCCAACGAGCAGTACTTC. Encoded protein: CASSLQRSNEQYF.